Sequencing of this TCR beta chain was carried out in a study of identifying expanded T cells in peripheral blood. With respect to this clone: No antigen is known for it.

Sequencing was performed with immunoSEQ multiplex PCR; in TCRdb, only in-frame clones are kept and a portion is missing. The sample includes 75,000 to 90,000 clones, roughly four fifths of them seen just once. Overall study results and limits: Variance in clone template counts between approximately 2-week samples significantly increased with total template count across all healthy donors. Differentially abundant clones: about 1.2 between replicates, 15 to 17 at 2 to 3 weeks, roughly 18 at four.

Germline V gives CDR1 SGHTA, CDR2 FQGNSA. The CDR3 sequence is 13 residues long. Trimming took off 5 bases at V and 5 bases at J, with 11 bases between the two ends. V usage is TRBV7-2 and J usage is TRBJ2-3; tentative D call: TRBD1 (5 bases). This sequence originates from a person aged 18 to 75 in good health. The material sequenced was blood. The CDR3 DNA follows: TGTGCCAGCAGCGGGCAGGGCCGAGATACGCAGTATTTT. Translated: CASSGQGRDTQYF.